The next 16 T cell receptor beta chains were all read from a single sample in a study of blood T cell repertoires in COVID-19. The method was immunoSEQ multiplex PCR; TCRdb's version includes in-frame clones alone and lacks a portion of them. The sample has some 200,000 clones, 82% seen once. Sequenced: peripheral blood. Every receptor here comes from a woman between 70 and 85 years old with COVID-19, enrolled during active disease.

This sequence joins TRBV15 and TRBJ1-5; no reliable D call. Germline CDR1 LNHNV, CDR2 YYDKDF (reference sequence). CDR3 length: 15 amino acids. Trimming pared 2 bases from V and 0 bases from J, leaving 8 bases between. The CDR3 sequence: CATSRTSNSNQPQHF. The CDR3 DNA reads TGTGCCACCAGCAGAACTTCTAATAGCAATCAGCCCCAGCATTTT.

The CDR3 sequence is CASSRDRGGPLHF. CDR3 bases: TGTGCCAGCAGCCGAGACAGGGGAGGGCCCCTCCACTTT. The rearrangement links TRBV7-3 to TRBJ1-6; 8 nucleotides match TRBD1. The CDR3 extends over 13 amino acids. V lost 5 bases, J lost 13 bases, and 7 bases stayed unmatched. The germline V gene encodes CDR1 SGHTA and CDR2 FQGTGA. Using reference TRBV7-3 and TRBJ1-6 for the parts outside the CDR3, the full variable domain is GAGVSQTPSNKVTEKGKYVELRCDPISGHTALYWYRQSLGQGPEFLIYFQGTGAADDSGLPNDRFFAVRPEGSVSTLKIQRTERGDSAVYLCASSRDRGGPLHFGNGTRLTVT.

This clone was counted a few times. The gene calls are TRBV7-8 and TRBJ2-5; 7 nucleotides line up with TRBD1. Germline CDR1 reads SGHVS; CDR2 reads FQNEAQ. This CDR3 is built from 14 residues. After removal of 5 bases from V and 2 bases from J, the junction contained 5 bases not matched to a gene. The CDR3 is CASSQRQGQETQYF. The CDR3 nucleotides read TGTGCCAGCAGCCAGAGACAGGGACAAGAGACCCAGTACTTC.

This clone was counted only a few times. The chain combines TRBV9 with TRBJ2-7; perhaps TRBD1 as D (5 bases). Germline assignment: CDR1 SGDLS and CDR2 YYNGEE. This CDR3 comprises 15 residues. The germline V and J ends were trimmed by 2 bases and 3 bases, with 15 bases remaining between them. As DNA, the CDR3 is TGTGCCAGCAGCGTGACGTCCGACAGCATCTACGAGCAGTACTTC. This sequence encodes CASSVTSDSIYEQYF.

This rearrangement joins TRBV5-1 to TRBJ1-4, with 8 bases aligning to TRBD1. This CDR3 spans 15 amino acids. Looked up from germline, CDR1 is SGHRS and CDR2 is YFSETQ. The ends lost 6 bases at V and 6 bases at J; junction bases unmatched: 10. This CDR3 is CASNAGGTGYEKLFF. The CDR3 region has the DNA TGCGCCAGCAACGCCGGCGGGACAGGATATGAAAAACTGTTTTTT.

CDR3 amino acids: CASSLVPGEGSYNGYTF. CDR3 in DNA: TGTGCCAGCAGCTTAGTACCAGGGGAAGGGAGCTACAATGGCTACACCTTC. J is TRBJ1-2 and V is TRBV7-2; a possible D gene is TRBD1 (6 bases). V lost 1 base to trimming and J lost 6 bases, with 21 bases between them. Germline CDR1 is SGHTA and CDR2 is FQGNSA. CDR3 length: 17 amino acids.

The V gene is TRBV11-1, the J gene TRBJ1-2; D not resolved. Germline assignment: CDR1 SGHAT and CDR2 FQDESV (reference sequence). Trimming took 5 bases from V and 2 from J, leaving 12 bases between them. The CDR3 has 14 amino acids. The CDR3 sequence is CASSPTDSNYGYTF. CDR3 coding DNA: TGTGCCAGCAGCCCAACGGACTCCAACTATGGCTACACCTTC.

This clone was seen a few times. CDR3 protein: CASSWGVNEQYF. The CDR3 DNA reads as TGTGCCAGCAGCTGGGGGGTGAACGAGCAGTACTTC. J is TRBJ2-7 and V is TRBV5-6; TRBD2 is a possible D gene (6 bases). In germline, CDR1 is SGHDT, CDR2 YYEEEE. The CDR3 totals 12 residues. V was trimmed by 3 bases and J by 5 bases, leaving 9 bases between them.

The chain joins TRBV9 to TRBJ2-5; 10 nucleotides align to TRBD2. The CDR3 runs 16 residues. The germline V gene has CDR1 SGDLS and CDR2 YYNGEE. V trimming: 0 bases; J trimming: 2 bases; junction bases outside the gene matches: 4. In DNA form, the CDR3 reads TGTGCCAGCAGCGTAGCGAGCGGGAGGGGTCAAGAGACCCAGTACTTC. This sequence encodes CASSVASGRGQETQYF.

V is TRBV5-1 and J is TRBJ2-5; a possible D gene is TRBD1 (5 bases). This CDR3 has 14 residues. The V gene lost 0 bases and the J gene lost 7 bases, with 13 bases spanning the gap. CDR1 is SGHRS, CDR2 YFSETQ, per germline. The CDR3 region is CASSLGQTLGTQYF. CDR3 DNA sequence: TGCGCCAGCAGCTTGGGACAGACACTGGGGACCCAGTACTTC.

The V and J genes are TRBV27 and TRBJ1-1; D gene unclear. V lost 4 bases, J lost 5 bases, and 14 bases lay in between. CDR1 MNHEY and CDR2 SMNVEV come from the germline V gene (reference sequence). There are 14 residues in the CDR3. In nucleotides, the CDR3 is TGTGCCAGCAGTTCCCTGGATCGAGGGACTGAAGCTTTCTTT. This sequence encodes CASSSLDRGTEAFF.

This clone showed up just a few times. The V call is TRBV18, the J call TRBJ1-6, with D perhaps matching TRBD1 (5 bases). V lost 3 bases, J lost 5 bases, and 8 bases lay in between. CDR3 length: 14 residues. CDR1 is KGHSH, CDR2 LQKENI, per germline. The CDR3 DNA reads TGTGCCAGCTCACCTTTAGGGGATAATTCACCCCTCCACTTT. Translation gives CASSPLGDNSPLHF.

This clone has just a few counts. This rearrangement joins TRBV28 to TRBJ2-7; 9 bases line up with TRBD2. The ends lost 7 bases at V and 11 bases at J; junction bases unmatched: 6. This CDR3 region has 11 residues. Germline CDR1 MDHEN, CDR2 SYDVKM. As DNA, the CDR3 is TGTGCCAGCAACGAGGCGGGAGGGGAGTACTTC. It encodes CASNEAGGEYF.

This clone was observed once. The chain couples TRBV5-5 to TRBJ1-2; the D gene is possibly TRBD1 (5 bases). Trimming removed 0 bases at V and 10 bases at J, with 10 bases between. The germline V gene encodes CDR1 SGHKS and CDR2 YYEKEE (reference sequence). This CDR3 comprises 12 residues. The CDR3 protein is CASSLGTSDYTF. In DNA form, the CDR3 reads TGTGCCAGCAGCTTGGGGACAAGTGACTACACCTTC.

The V call is TRBV10-1, the J call TRBJ2-5; 12 bases match TRBD2. Per germline, CDR1 WNHNN and CDR2 SYGVQD (reference sequence). CDR3 size: 15 residues. Trimming removed 8 bases from V and 5 bases from J; junction bases left unmatched: 9. For the CDR3, the DNA is TGCGCCAGCGGGGACCGACTAGCGGGAGTTGAGACCCAGTACTTC. Protein: CASGDRLAGVETQYF.

This clone was detected once. This chain uses TRBV12-3 or TRBV12-4 with TRBJ1-1, with 7 bases matching TRBD1. The J segment lost 7 bases and the V segment lost 6 bases, leaving 5 bases of the junction unmatched. There are 12 residues in the CDR3. CDR3 sequence reads: CASSSGGIEAFF. CDR3 in DNA: TGTGCCAGCAGCTCAGGGGGTATTGAAGCTTTCTTT.